This entry is about one T cell receptor (beta chain). V lost 2 bases and J lost 2, with 12 bases in between. In germline, CDR1 is SEHNR, CDR2 FQNEAQ (reference sequence). The CDR3 covers 15 residues. These data belong to a study of blood T cell repertoires in COVID-19. Whole-study context: PBMCs, B-cell-depleted T cells, or T cells provided the cDNA or gDNA that made up the material.

Sequenced by immunoSEQ multiplex PCR; TCRdb stores in-frame clones only, minus some. The sample holds under 75,000 clones, about 86% seen once. The rearrangement joins TRBV7-9 to TRBJ1-2, with D maybe TRBD1 (5 bases). Sequencing was done on a sample of peripheral blood. The receptor comes from a human donor in a cohort sampled during active COVID-19. In DNA form, the CDR3 reads TGTGCCAGCAGCTTAAATACAGGACAAAACTATGGCTACACCTTC. Protein: CASSLNTGQNYGYTF.